The clone carrying this T cell receptor beta chain was counted a single time. Its antigen is unknown. The sample belongs to a study of PD-1 blockade in classical Hodgkin lymphoma. Autologous stem cell transplantation was followed by relapse in every patient, and brentuximab vedotin exposure varied. Study results and limitations: TCR diversity rose significantly by C4D1 in CD4+ but not CD8+ cells. Reports indicated that newly diagnosed patients had lower baseline TCR diversity than healthy donors did. Those patients who began receiving nivolumab less than 1 year after ASCT had lower diversity, and they were excluded.

V was pared by 5 bases and J by 3 bases, with 5 bases of the junction left unmatched. This CDR3 region has 15 residues. Germline V gene data show CDR1 as SGHTA and CDR2 as FQGNSA. The table came from immunoSEQ multiplex PCR; TCRdb's copy has only in-frame clones and leaves some out. The sample shows tens of thousands of clones, 73% of them seen only once. The material was peripheral blood mononuclear cells (PBMCs), obtained before the second cycle of nivolumab. This sequence was found in a human donor with classical Hodgkin lymphoma. The V call is TRBV7-2, the J call TRBJ1-5; 9 bases align to TRBD1. DNA for the CDR3: TGTGCCAGCAGCGCACGGACAGGGGACAATCAGCCCCAGCATTTT. Protein sequence: CASSARTGDNQPQHF.